This T cell receptor (beta chain) stems from a study of vaccination effects on CD4 cells after COVID-19. Findings and limits, study-wide: At late timepoints after vaccination, vaccine- and infection-induced clones shrank markedly. The authors studied few convalescent patients and collected no early post-infection timepoints.

In the ViraFEST assay, antigen-specific CD4+ clonotypes were identified by expansion after peptide-pool stimulation. Culture lasted around eleven days before CD4+ T cell isolation. Previously uninfected by SARS-CoV-2, the vaccine recipients also showed negative nucleocapsid antibodies. CDR1 LNHDA and CDR2 SQIVND come from the germline V gene (reference sequence). The V and J ends lost 8 bases and 2 bases respectively, with 12 bases between them. The CDR3 runs to 14 residues. Clones were sequenced by immunoSEQ multiplex PCR, and TCRdb holds only the in-frame ones, with some missing. The data hold about 79,000 clones, with roughly 80% observed a single time. The count of this clone is one. Its antigen is not identified.

The material sequenced was CD4+ T cells from PBMCs cultured with HCoV-229E spike peptides, taken before COVID-19 vaccination. The V call is TRBV19, the J call TRBJ2-2; the D gene is possibly TRBD2 (5 bases). The sequence was collected from a human donor who received a COVID-19 vaccine. CDR3 DNA: TGTGCCAGTGGCATCCGGGGAAACACCGGGGAGCTGTTTTTT. Amino acids: CASGIRGNTGELFF.